Listed below are T cell receptor beta chains from one sample, sequenced in a study of beta chain features in type 1 diabetes. Profiled with immunoSEQ multiplex PCR; TCRdb holds only in-frame clones, not every one. The sample has more than 350,000 clones, 11% seen once; the top ten hold roughly 0.046%. Sequencing was performed on naive CD4+ T cells from blood. The origin of the receptors is a woman between 18 and 29 years old in good health. The CDR3 runs from the conserved cysteine through the conserved F or W. The D gene is left open where the match is weak. Rows may omit the clone size; those that give it use once, few, many or a size class.

d_gene: -
v_gene: TRBV5-1
j_gene: TRBJ2-3
abundance: -
CDR3aa: CASSTSSTDTQYF
CDR3nt: TGCGCCAGCAGCACCTCCAGCACAGATACGCAGTATTTT

d_gene: -
v_gene: TRBV5-1
j_gene: TRBJ2-7
abundance: few
CDR3aa: CASSQLLGGAYEQYF
CDR3nt: TGCGCCAGCAGCCAACTCCTCGGGGGAGCCTACGAGCAGTACTTC

d_gene: TRBD1
v_gene: TRBV30
j_gene: TRBJ1-1
abundance: few
CDR3aa: CAWSRRTGDTEAFF
CDR3nt: TGTGCCTGGAGTCGCCGGACAGGGGACACTGAAGCTTTCTTT

d_gene: TRBD2
v_gene: TRBV7-2
j_gene: TRBJ2-1
abundance: few
CDR3aa: CASSQGREGRGEQFF
CDR3nt: TGTGCCAGCAGCCAAGGGCGGGAGGGCCGAGGGGAGCAGTTCTTC

d_gene: TRBD1
v_gene: TRBV30
j_gene: TRBJ2-1
abundance: many
CDR3aa: CAWRRTGPYNEQFF
CDR3nt: TGTGCCTGGAGGAGGACAGGGCCCTACAATGAGCAGTTCTTC

d_gene: -
v_gene: TRBV6-1
j_gene: TRBJ2-5
abundance: -
CDR3aa: CASSEGQSSFGETQYF
CDR3nt: TGTGCCAGCAGTGAAGGGCAGTCATCATTCGGGGAGACCCAGTACTTC

d_gene: TRBD2
v_gene: TRBV7-2
j_gene: TRBJ2-3
abundance: -
CDR3aa: CASSDQGLAGGPDTQYF
CDR3nt: TGTGCCAGCAGCGACCAGGGGCTAGCGGGGGGACCAGATACGCAGTATTTT

d_gene: -
v_gene: TRBV10-3
j_gene: TRBJ2-7
abundance: -
CDR3aa: CAISVGVSYEQYF
CDR3nt: TGTGCCATCAGTGTCGGGGTTTCCTACGAGCAGTACTTC

d_gene: -
v_gene: TRBV7-3
j_gene: TRBJ2-3
abundance: -
CDR3aa: CASSDTMTDTQYF
CDR3nt: TGTGCCAGCAGCGACACTATGACAGATACGCAGTATTTT

d_gene: -
v_gene: TRBV14
j_gene: TRBJ1-2
abundance: -
CDR3aa: CASSPRRVYGYTF
CDR3nt: TGTGCCAGCAGCCCGCGACGGGTCTATGGCTACACCTTC

d_gene: -
v_gene: TRBV7-9
j_gene: TRBJ2-7
abundance: few
CDR3aa: CASSLPYYEQYF
CDR3nt: TGTGCCAGCAGCTTACCCTATTACGAGCAGTACTTC